This T cell receptor beta chain derives from a study of cytomegalovirus exposure and HLA in healthy donors. Study-level points and caveats: Later analysis indicated greater clonal expansion among HLA-associated TCR beta chains than among equally common other chains. Later on, analysis showed that most CMV-associated TCR beta chains appeared to be HLA-restricted. Per a prior analysis, the majority of TCR beta V segments were productive roughly 90% or roughly 30% of the time.

The germline gives CDR1 MGHDK, CDR2 SYGVNS. This CDR3 has 11 amino acids. Trimming took off 4 bases at V and 2 bases at J, with 3 bases between the two ends. PCR primers comprised 60 Vbeta and 13 Jbeta primers. The assay was immunoSEQ multiplex PCR, and TCRdb's table has in-frame clones only and misses some. The table for this sample gives some 39,000 clones. Healthy people donating bone marrow made up the donors. In regard to this clone: Its antigen is not identified.

Sequenced: PBMCs. The genes are TRBV25-1 and TRBJ2-7; D gene unclear. The origin of this receptor is a male donor in good health and CMV-seronegative. CDR3 bases: TGTGCCAGCAGTGTAACCTACGAGCAGTACTTC. Its translation: CASSVTYEQYF.